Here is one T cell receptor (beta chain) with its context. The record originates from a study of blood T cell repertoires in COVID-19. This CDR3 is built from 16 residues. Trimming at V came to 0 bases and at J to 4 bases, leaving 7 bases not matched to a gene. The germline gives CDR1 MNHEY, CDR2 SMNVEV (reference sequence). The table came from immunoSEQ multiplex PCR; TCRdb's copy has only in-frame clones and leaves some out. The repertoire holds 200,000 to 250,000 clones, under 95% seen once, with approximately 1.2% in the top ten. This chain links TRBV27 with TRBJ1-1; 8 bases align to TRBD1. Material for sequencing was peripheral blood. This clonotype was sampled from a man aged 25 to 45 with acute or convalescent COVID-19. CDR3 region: CASSLSKTGEGTEAFF. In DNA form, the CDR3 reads TGTGCCAGCAGTTTATCCAAGACAGGGGAGGGCACTGAAGCTTTCTTT.